This TCR beta chain was observed in a study of CD8+ T cells in alopecia areata. Overall study results and limits: There were many expanded lesional clones persisting in scalp and blood during tofacitinib. Whether baseline CD8+ expansion is linked to response remains uncertain, given a single nonresponder.

The CDR3 is made up of 14 amino acids. After removal of 7 bases from V and 5 bases from J, the junction contained 7 bases not matched to a gene. The V gene's germline CDR1 is LNHDA and CDR2 SQIVND (reference sequence). Investigators isolated RNA and reverse transcribed it into cDNA to act as the sequencing template. The repertoire was sequenced with immunoSEQ multiplex PCR; TCRdb's copy has only in-frame clones and lacks some. The data show roughly 190,000 clones, 60% seen once. Treatment defined: oral pan-JAK inhibitor, 5-10 mg twice daily. This clone has more than one count but fewer than ten. Its antigen remains unknown.

This specimen was CD4+ T cells sorted from blood, taken at week 24, from a patient treated with tofacitinib. The sequence came from a human donor with alopecia areata. This chain connects TRBV19 to TRBJ2-4, with 8 bases fitting TRBD2. This CDR3 reads CASTISGAENIQYF. The CDR3 DNA sequence: TGTGCCAGTACCATTAGCGGGGCGGAAAACATTCAGTACTTC. Filled out from reference TRBV19 and TRBJ2-4, the complete variable domain reads DGGITQSPKYLFRKEGQNVTLSCEQNLNHDAMYWYRQDPGQGLRLIYYSQIVNDFQKGDIAEGYSVSREKKESFPLTVTSAQKNPTAFYLCASTISGAENIQYFGAGTRLSVL.